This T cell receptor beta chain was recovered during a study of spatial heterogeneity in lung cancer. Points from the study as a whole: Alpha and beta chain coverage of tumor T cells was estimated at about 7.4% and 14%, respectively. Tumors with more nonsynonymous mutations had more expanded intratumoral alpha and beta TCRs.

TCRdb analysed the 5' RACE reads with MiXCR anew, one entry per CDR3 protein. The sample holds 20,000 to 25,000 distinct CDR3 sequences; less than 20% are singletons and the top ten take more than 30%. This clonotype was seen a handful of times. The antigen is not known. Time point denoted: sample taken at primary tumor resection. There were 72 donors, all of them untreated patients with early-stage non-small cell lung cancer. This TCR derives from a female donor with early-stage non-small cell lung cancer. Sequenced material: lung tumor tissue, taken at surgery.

The CDR3: CASSQLAGAYEQYF. The CDR3 nucleotides are TGTGCCAGCAGTCAACTAGCGGGGGCCTACGAGCAGTACTTC. The chain carries TRBV28 and TRBJ2-7, with TRBD2 matching over 11 bases. CDR3 size: 14 residues. Germline V gene lookup returns CDR1 MDHEN and CDR2 SYDVKM. J was trimmed by 2 bases and V by 5 bases; bases with no gene match: 2.